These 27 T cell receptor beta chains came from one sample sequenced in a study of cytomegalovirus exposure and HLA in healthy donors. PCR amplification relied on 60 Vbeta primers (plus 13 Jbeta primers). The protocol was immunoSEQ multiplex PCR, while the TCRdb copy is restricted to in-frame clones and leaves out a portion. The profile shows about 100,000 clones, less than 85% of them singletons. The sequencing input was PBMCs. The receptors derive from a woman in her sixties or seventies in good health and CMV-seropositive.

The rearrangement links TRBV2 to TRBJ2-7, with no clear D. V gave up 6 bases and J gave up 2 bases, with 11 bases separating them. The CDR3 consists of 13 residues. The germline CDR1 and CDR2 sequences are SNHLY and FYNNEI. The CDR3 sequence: CASSLINAYEQYF. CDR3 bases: TGTGCCAGCAGCCTTATAAATGCCTACGAGCAGTACTTC.

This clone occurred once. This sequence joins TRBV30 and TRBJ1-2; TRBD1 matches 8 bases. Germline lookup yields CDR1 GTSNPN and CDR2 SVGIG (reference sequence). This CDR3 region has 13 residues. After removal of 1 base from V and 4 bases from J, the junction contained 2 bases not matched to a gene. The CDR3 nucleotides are TGTGCCTGGAGTGGACAGGGGAGCTATGGCTACACCTTC. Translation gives CAWSGQGSYGYTF.

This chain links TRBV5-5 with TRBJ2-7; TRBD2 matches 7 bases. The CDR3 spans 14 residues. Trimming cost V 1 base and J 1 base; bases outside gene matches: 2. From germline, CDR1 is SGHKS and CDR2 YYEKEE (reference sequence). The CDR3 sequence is CASSLSSGSYEQYF. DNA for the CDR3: TGTGCCAGCAGCTTGAGTAGCGGGTCCTACGAGCAGTACTTC.

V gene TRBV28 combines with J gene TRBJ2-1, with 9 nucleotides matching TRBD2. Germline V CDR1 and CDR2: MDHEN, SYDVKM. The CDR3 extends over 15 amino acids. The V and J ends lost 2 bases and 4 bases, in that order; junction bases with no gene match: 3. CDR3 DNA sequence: TGTGCCAGCAGTTTACCCCTAGCGGGATACAATGAGCAGTTCTTC. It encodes CASSLPLAGYNEQFF.

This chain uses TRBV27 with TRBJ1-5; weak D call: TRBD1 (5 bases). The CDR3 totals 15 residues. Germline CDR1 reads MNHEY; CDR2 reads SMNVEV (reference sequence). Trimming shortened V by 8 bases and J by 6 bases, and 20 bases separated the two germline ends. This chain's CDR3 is CASQTPTVGGQPQHF. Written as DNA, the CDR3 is TGTGCCAGCCAAACACCGACAGTGGGGGGTCAGCCCCAGCATTTT.

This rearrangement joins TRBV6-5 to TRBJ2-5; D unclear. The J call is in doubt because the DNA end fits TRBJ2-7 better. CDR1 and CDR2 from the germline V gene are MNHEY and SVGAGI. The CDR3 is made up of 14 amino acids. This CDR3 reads CASRPTAVKHEQYF. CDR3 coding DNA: TGTGCCAGCAGACCGACTGCGGTCAAGCACGAGCAGTACTTC.

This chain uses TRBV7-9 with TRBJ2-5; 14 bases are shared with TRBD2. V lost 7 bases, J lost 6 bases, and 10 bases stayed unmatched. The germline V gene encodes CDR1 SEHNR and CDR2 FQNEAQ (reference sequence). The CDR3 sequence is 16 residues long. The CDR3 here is CASTGGGLAGAQTQYF. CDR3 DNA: TGTGCCAGCACCGGAGGGGGACTAGCGGGAGCGCAGACCCAGTACTTC.

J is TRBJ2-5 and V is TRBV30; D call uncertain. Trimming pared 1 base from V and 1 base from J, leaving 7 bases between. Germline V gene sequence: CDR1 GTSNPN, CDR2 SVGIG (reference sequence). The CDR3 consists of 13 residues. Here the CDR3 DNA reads TGTGCCTGGAGTGAGTACATCCAAGAGACCCAGTACTTC. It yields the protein CAWSEYIQETQYF.

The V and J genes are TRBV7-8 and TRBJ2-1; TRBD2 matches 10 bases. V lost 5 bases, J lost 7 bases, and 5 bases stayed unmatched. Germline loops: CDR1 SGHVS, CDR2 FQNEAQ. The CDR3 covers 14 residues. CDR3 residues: CASSRGTSVNEQFF. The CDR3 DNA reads TGTGCCAGCAGCCGAGGGACTAGCGTTAATGAGCAGTTCTTC.

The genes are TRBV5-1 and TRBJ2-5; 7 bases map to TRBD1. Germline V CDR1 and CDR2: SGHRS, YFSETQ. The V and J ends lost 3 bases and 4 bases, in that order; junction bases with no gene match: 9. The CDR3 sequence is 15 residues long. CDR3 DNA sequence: TGCGCCAGCAGCTGGACCACAGGGGCTCGAGAGACCCAGTACTTC. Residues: CASSWTTGARETQYF.

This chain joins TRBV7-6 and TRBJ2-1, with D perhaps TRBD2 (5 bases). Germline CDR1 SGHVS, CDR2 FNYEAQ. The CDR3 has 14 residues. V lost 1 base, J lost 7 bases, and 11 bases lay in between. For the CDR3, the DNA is TGTGCCAGCAGCTTAGTAGCGTCCCCAAATGAGCAGTTCTTC. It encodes CASSLVASPNEQFF. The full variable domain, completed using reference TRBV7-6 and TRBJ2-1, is GAGVSQSPRYKVTKRGQDVALRCDPISGHVSLYWYRQALGQGPEFLTYFNYEAQQDKSGLPNDRFSAERPEGSISTLTIQRTEQRDSAMYRCASSLVASPNEQFFGPGTRLTVL.

The CDR3 protein is CAWSRAGVYNEQFF. The CDR3 DNA reads as TGTGCCTGGAGCCGAGCGGGAGTCTACAATGAGCAGTTCTTC. The genes are TRBV30 and TRBJ2-1, with 8 bases matching TRBD2. CDR1 and CDR2 (germline): GTSNPN, SVGIG (reference sequence). The CDR3 runs 14 residues. V was pared by 3 bases and J by 3 bases, with 4 bases of the junction left unmatched.

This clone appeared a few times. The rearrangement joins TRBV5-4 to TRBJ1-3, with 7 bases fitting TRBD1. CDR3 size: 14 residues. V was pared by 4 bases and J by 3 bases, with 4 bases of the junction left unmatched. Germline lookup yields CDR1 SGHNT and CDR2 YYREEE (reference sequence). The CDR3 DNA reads TGTGCCAGCAGCCGACAGGGCGGTGGAAACACCATATATTTT. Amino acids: CASSRQGGGNTIYF.

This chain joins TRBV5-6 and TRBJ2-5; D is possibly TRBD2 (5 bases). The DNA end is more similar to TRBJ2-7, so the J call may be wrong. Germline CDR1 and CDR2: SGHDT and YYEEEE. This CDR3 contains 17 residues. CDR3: CASSTRGAGSGSYEQYF. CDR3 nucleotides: TGTGCCAGCAGCACCCGGGGTGCGGGCAGTGGCTCCTACGAGCAGTACTTC.

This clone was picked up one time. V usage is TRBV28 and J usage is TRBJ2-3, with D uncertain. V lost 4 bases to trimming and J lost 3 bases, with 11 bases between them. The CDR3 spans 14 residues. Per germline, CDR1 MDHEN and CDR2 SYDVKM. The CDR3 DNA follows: TGTGCCAGCAGTTCCTCGAGATTAACAGATACGCAGTATTTT. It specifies CASSSSRLTDTQYF.

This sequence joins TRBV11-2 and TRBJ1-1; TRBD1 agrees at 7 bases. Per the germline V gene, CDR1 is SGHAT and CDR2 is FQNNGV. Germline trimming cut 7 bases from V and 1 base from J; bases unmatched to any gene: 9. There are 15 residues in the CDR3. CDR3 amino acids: CASNPQGVRNTEAFF. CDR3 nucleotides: TGTGCCAGCAACCCTCAGGGGGTGCGGAACACTGAAGCTTTCTTT.

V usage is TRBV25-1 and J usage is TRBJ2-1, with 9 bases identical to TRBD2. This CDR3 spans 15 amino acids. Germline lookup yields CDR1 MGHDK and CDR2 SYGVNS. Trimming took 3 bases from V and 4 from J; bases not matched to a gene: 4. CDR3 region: CASSEAGGGYNEQFF. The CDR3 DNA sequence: TGTGCCAGCAGTGAGGCGGGAGGGGGGTACAATGAGCAGTTCTTC.

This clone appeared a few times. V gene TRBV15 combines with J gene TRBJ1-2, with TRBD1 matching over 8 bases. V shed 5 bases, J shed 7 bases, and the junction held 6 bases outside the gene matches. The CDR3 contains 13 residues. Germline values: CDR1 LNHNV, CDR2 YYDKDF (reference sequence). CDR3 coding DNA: TGTGCCACCAGCCCTGACAGGGGACGTGGCTACACCTTC. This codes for CATSPDRGRGYTF.

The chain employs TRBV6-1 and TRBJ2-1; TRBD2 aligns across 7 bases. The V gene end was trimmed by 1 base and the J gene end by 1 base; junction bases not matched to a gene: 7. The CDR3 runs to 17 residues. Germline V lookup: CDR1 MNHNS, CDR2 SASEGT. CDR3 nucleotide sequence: TGTGCCAGCAGTGAAGGGGAGGGGCTAGGGTCCTACAATGAGCAGTTCTTC. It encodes CASSEGEGLGSYNEQFF.

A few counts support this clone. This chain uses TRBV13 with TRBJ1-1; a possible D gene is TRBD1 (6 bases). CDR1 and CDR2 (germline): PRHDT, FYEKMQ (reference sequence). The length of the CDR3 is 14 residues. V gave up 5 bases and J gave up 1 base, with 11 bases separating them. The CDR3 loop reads CASSASTGNTEAFF. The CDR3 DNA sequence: TGTGCCAGCAGCGCCTCGACAGGGAACACTGAAGCTTTCTTT. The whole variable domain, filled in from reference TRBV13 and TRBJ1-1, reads AAGVIQSPRHLIKEKRETATLKCYPIPRHDTVYWYQQGPGQDPQFLISFYEKMQSDKGSIPDRFSAQQFSDYHSELNMSSLELGDSALYFCASSASTGNTEAFFGQGTRLTVV.

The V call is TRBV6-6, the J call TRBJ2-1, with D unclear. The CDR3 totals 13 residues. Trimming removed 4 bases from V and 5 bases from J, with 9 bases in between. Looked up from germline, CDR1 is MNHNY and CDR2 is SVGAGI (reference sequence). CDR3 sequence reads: CASSFTTNNEQFF. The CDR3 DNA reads TGTGCCAGCAGTTTTACTACAAACAATGAGCAGTTCTTC.

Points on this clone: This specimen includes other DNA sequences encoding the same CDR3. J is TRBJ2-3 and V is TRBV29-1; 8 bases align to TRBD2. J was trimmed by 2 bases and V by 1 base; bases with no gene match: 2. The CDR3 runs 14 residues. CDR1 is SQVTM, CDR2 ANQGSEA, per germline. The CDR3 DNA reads TGCAGCGTTGAAGTAGCGGGAATCACAGATACGCAGTATTTT. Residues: CSVEVAGITDTQYF.

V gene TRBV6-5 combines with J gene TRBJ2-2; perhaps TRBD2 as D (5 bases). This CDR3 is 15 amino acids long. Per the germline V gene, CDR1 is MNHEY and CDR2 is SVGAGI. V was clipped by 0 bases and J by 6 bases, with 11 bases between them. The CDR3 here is CASSYSTGDPGELFF. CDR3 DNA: TGTGCCAGCAGTTACTCTACCGGGGATCCCGGGGAGCTGTTTTTT.

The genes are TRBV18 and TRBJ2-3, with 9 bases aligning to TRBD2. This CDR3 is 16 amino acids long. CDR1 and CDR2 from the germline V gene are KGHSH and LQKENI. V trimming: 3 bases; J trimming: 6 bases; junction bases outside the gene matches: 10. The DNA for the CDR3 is TGTGCCAGCTCACCCTTCGTCGCGGGAGGGGTGGATACGCAGTATTTT. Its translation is CASSPFVAGGVDTQYF.

Written as DNA, the CDR3 is TGTGCCAGCAGCCCCTGGACAGCCTCTAACACTGAAGCTTTCTTT. Amino acid sequence: CASSPWTASNTEAFF. The chain joins TRBV9 to TRBJ1-1, with D possibly being TRBD1 (6 bases). Germline V gene sequence: CDR1 SGDLS, CDR2 YYNGEE. The length of the CDR3 is 15 residues. The V and J ends lost 4 bases and 2 bases respectively, with 15 bases between them. Full variable domain (rest looked up from reference TRBV9 and TRBJ1-1): DSGVTQTPKHLITATGQRVTLRCSPRSGDLSVYWYQQSLDQGLQFLIQYYNGEERAKGNILERFSAQQFPDLHSELNLSSLELGDSALYFCASSPWTASNTEAFFGQGTRLTVV.

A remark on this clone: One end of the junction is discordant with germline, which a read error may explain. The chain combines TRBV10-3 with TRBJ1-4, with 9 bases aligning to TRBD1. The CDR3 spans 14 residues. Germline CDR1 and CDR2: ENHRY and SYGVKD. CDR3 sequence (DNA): TGTGCCATCAGCCGGACAGGGGCTAAGGAAAAACTGTTTTTT. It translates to CAISRTGAKEKLFF.

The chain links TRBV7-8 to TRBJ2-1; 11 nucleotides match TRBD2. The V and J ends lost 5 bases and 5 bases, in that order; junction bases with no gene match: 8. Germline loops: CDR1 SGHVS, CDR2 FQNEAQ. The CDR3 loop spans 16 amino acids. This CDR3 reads CASSHRGTSGDNEQFF. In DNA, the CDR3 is TGTGCCAGCAGCCATCGAGGGACTAGCGGAGACAATGAGCAGTTCTTC.